These T cell receptor beta chains were read from a single sample in a study of Graves' ophthalmopathy and Graves' hyperthyroidism. TCRdb independently ran MiXCR on the multiplex PCR reads; one entry per CDR3 protein. The sample consists of a few hundred thousand distinct CDR3 sequences, roughly 17% of them appearing once. The sample consisted of peripheral blood. The receptors come from an adult man with Graves' ophthalmopathy. Each CDR3 is given with its conserved first and last residue. A clone size is listed for some rows: how often the clone was seen (once, few, many), or a class if it is expanded.

j_gene: TRBJ2-5
abundance: NA
v_gene: TRBV27
CDR3aa: CASRAASVIETQYF

j_gene: TRBJ2-7
abundance: many
v_gene: TRBV9
CDR3aa: CASSYRGEPYEQYF

j_gene: TRBJ2-7
abundance: many
v_gene: TRBV20-1
CDR3aa: CSARELGLAGYEQYF

j_gene: TRBJ2-5
abundance: many
v_gene: TRBV6-1
CDR3aa: CASLGSFGETQYF

j_gene: TRBJ2-6
abundance: many
v_gene: TRBV5-1
CDR3aa: CASSRQALRGSGANVLTF

j_gene: TRBJ1-3
abundance: many
v_gene: TRBV7-3
CDR3aa: CASGSSPGNTIYF

j_gene: TRBJ1-1
abundance: once
v_gene: TRBV7-2
CDR3aa: CASSVMVGYTEAFF

j_gene: TRBJ1-6
abundance: many
v_gene: TRBV9
CDR3aa: CASSPGTGVGSPLHF

j_gene: TRBJ2-5
abundance: NA
v_gene: TRBV7-2
CDR3aa: CASSLGGAAQETQYF

j_gene: TRBJ2-5
abundance: many
v_gene: TRBV6-1
CDR3aa: CASRNRRRATQYF

j_gene: TRBJ2-7
abundance: many
v_gene: TRBV5-4
CDR3aa: CASSLASSGGNEQYF

j_gene: TRBJ1-1
abundance: NA
v_gene: TRBV6-1
CDR3aa: CASSEDPGTGGNTEAFF

j_gene: TRBJ1-1
abundance: many
v_gene: TRBV12-3/TRBV12-4
CDR3aa: CASSLLRGHTEAFF

j_gene: TRBJ2-5
abundance: NA
v_gene: TRBV12-3/TRBV12-4
CDR3aa: CASSLSAAGETQYF

j_gene: TRBJ1-2
abundance: many
v_gene: TRBV4-3
CDR3aa: CASSQSALINYGYTF

j_gene: TRBJ2-5
abundance: once
v_gene: TRBV6-2/TRBV6-3
CDR3aa: CASSYFRTGQETQYF

j_gene: TRBJ2-5
abundance: many
v_gene: TRBV6-5
CDR3aa: CASSYLPNGETQYF

j_gene: TRBJ2-5
abundance: many
v_gene: TRBV12-3/TRBV12-4
CDR3aa: CASSWRGGPGTQYF

j_gene: TRBJ1-2
abundance: NA
v_gene: TRBV12-3/TRBV12-4
CDR3aa: CASSLVQGLSYGYTF

j_gene: TRBJ2-7
abundance: many
v_gene: TRBV20-1
CDR3aa: CSARGVGGEQYF

j_gene: TRBJ2-7
abundance: NA
v_gene: TRBV4-1
CDR3aa: CASSQEGIEQHF

j_gene: TRBJ2-7
abundance: many
v_gene: TRBV7-2
CDR3aa: CASSFNRAGGQYF